The T cell receptor (beta chain) described here comes from a study of early T cells in non-severe SARS-CoV-2 infection. Whole-study context: Alpha and beta chains were unpaired, from unsorted whole-blood bulk RNA.

This clonotype was counted at least ten times. This CDR3 comprises 17 residues. In the library, individual cDNA molecules carried attached unique molecular identifiers. TCRdb ran MiXCR on the 5' RACE reads and lists one entry per CDR3 protein. Counted here are tens of thousands of distinct CDR3 sequences, less than 5% occurring once; the ten biggest clones make up 3.5% to 5%. The genes are TRBV21-1 and TRBJ2-4; the DNA was not compared with TRBD2, the D call given in the table. TRBV21-1 is deemed a pseudogene. Specimen: whole blood. The source is an adult who was a healthcare worker with PCR-confirmed SARS-CoV-2 infection or an uninfected control (not recorded which). The CDR3 region is CASSKAGSPMAKNIQYF. In DNA, the CDR3 is TGTGCCAGCAGCAAAGCAGGCAGCCCTATGGCCAAAAACATTCAGTACTTC.